Below, one T cell receptor beta chain is given with its context. What it binds is not known. A much more abundant neighbour one base away suggests this may be a read error. V was shortened by 6 bases and J by 5 bases, with 20 bases between the two germline ends. This CDR3 is built from 15 residues. From germline, CDR1 is ENHRY and CDR2 SYGVKD. These data originate in a study of T cells in Graves' hyperthyroidism and ophthalmopathy. Overall study results and limits: Most thyroid clonotypes expanded above 0.001 were also detected in blood. Model output signaled ophthalmopathy a median 6.5 months ahead of onset.

Participants, patients aged 18 to 65, had newly diagnosed hyperthyroidism with a duration under 2 months. PBMCs were obtained from about 9.9 ml fresh peripheral blood. There were TCR beta CDR3 regions amplified from RNA transcripts. First-round RT-PCR of the TCR CDR3 relied on the HTBI primer set. TCRdb independently ran MiXCR on the multiplex PCR reads; one entry per CDR3 protein. The sample shows 600,000 to 800,000 distinct CDR3 sequences, under 45% of them seen only once. The material sequenced was blood. This receptor was taken from a woman between 40 and 55 years old with Graves' hyperthyroidism. The chain employs TRBV10-3 and TRBJ2-7; the D gene is possibly TRBD1 (6 bases). As DNA, the CDR3 is TGTGCCATCAGCATACTGGGGGCCTTTTCCAACGAGCAGTACTTC. It yields the protein CAISILGAFSNEQYF.